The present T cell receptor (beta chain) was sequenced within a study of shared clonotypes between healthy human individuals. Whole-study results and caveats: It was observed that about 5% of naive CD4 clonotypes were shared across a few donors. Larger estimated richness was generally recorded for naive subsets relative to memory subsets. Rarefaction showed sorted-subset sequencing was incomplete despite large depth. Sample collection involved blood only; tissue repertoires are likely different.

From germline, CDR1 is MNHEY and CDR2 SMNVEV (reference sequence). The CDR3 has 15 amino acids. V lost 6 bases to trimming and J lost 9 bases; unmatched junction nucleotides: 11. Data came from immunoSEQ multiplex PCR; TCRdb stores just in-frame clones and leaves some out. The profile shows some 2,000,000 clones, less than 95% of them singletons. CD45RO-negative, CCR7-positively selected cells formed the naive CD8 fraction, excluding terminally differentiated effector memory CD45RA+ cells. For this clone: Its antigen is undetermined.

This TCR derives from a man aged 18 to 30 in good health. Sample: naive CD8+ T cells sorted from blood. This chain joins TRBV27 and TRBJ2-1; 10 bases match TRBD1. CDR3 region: CASRLGTGEFGEQFF. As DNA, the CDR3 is TGTGCCAGCAGACTCGGGACAGGGGAATTCGGTGAGCAGTTCTTC.